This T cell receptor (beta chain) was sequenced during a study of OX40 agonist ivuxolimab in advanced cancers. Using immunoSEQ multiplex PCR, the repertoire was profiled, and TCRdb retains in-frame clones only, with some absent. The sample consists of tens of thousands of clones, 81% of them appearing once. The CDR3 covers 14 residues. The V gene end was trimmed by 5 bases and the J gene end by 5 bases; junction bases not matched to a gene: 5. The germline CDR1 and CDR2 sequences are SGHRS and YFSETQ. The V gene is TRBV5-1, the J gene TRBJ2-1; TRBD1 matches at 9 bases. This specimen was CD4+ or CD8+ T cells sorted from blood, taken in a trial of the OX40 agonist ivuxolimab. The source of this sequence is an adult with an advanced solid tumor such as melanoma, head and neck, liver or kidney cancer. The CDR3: CASRGQGTNNEQFF. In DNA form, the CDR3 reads TGCGCCAGCAGGGGACAGGGAACAAACAATGAGCAGTTCTTC.